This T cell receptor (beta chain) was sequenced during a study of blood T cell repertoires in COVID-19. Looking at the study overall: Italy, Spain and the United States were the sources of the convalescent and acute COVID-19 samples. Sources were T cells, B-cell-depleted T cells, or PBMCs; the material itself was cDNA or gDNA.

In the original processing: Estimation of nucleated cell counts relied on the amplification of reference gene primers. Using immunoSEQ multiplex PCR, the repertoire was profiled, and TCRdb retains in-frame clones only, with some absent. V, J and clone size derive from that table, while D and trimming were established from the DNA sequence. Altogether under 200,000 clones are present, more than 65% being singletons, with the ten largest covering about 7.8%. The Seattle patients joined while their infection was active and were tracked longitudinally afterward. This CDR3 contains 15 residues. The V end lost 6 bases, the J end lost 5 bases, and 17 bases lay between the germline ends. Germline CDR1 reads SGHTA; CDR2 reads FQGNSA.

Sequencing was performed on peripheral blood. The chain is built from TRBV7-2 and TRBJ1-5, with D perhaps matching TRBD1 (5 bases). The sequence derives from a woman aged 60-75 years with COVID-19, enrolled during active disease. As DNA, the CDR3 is TGTGCCAGCAGTCATGACAGATTTGGCCATCAGCCCCAGCATTTT. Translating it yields CASSHDRFGHQPQHF. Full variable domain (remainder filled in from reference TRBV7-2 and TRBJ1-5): GAGVSQSPSNKVTEKGKDVELRCDPISGHTALYWYRQSLGQGLEFLIYFQGNSAPDKSGLPSDRFSAERTGGSVSTLTIQRTQQEDSAVYLCASSHDRFGHQPQHFGDGTRLSIL.